This T cell receptor (beta chain) was recovered during a study of shared clonotypes between healthy human individuals. Data came from immunoSEQ multiplex PCR; TCRdb stores just in-frame clones and leaves some out. The data hold 2 million to 3 million clones, with approximately 94% observed a single time. Sequencing input: naive CD4+ T cells from PBMCs. Subset reported: CD45RA+ positively selected. The TCR sequence derives from a man younger than 35 in good health. Some clones in this sample may be carry-over from other donors' samples.

The DNA of the CDR3 is TGTGCCAGCAGTGAACGGACGGGAAGCAATCAGCCCCAGCATTTT. It codes for CASSERTGSNQPQHF. The V and J genes are TRBV6-1 and TRBJ1-5; D gene unclear. The CDR3 length is 15 residues. The V end lost 2 bases, the J end lost 1 base, and 9 bases lay between the germline ends. The germline CDR1 and CDR2 sequences are MNHNS and SASEGT.